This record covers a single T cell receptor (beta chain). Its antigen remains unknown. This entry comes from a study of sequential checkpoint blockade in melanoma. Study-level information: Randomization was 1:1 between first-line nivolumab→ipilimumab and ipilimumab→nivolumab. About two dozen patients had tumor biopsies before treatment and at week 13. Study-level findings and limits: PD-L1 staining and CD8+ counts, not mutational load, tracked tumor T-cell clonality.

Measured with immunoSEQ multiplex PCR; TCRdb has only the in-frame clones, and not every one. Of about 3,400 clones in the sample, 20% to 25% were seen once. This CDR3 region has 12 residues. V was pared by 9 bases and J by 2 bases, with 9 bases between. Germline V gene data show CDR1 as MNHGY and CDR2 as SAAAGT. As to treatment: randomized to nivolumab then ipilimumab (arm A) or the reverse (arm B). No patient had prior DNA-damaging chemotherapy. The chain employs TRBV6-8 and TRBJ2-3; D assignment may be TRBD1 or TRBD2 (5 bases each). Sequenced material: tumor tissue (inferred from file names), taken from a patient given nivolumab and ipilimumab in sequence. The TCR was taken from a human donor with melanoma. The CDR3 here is CASGDHTDTQYF. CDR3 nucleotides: TGTGCCAGTGGGGACCACACAGATACGCAGTATTTT.